The clone carrying this T cell receptor beta chain was recorded a few times. Its antigen is not identified. The data are from a study of beta chain features in type 1 diabetes. Broader study findings: A PCR bias possibly favoring shorter templates would apply equally to patients and controls. A pattern of fewer insertions and more deletions at VDJ junctions was seen in type 1 diabetes patients. All four CD4+ subsets of Type 1 diabetes patients contained TCRB CDR3s that were moderately but significantly shorter.

The sequenced template was cDNA made from the entire isolated RNA. Sequenced by immunoSEQ multiplex PCR; TCRdb stores in-frame clones only, minus some. This sample yields roughly 700,000 clones, of which 13% are seen a single time; about 0.02% belongs to the top ten. This CDR3 region has 15 residues. V shed 3 bases, J shed 4 bases, and the junction held 6 bases outside the gene matches. Germline CDR1 is MNHEY and CDR2 is SMNVEV (reference sequence). The source of this sequence is a man aged 18 to 30 with type 1 diabetes. The sequenced sample consisted of naive CD4+ T cells from blood. J is TRBJ1-5 and V is TRBV27; TRBD1 agrees at 7 bases. The CDR3: CASSLFGTANQPQHF. In DNA, the CDR3 is TGTGCCAGCAGTTTGTTCGGGACAGCTAATCAGCCCCAGCATTTT.